These 7 T cell receptor beta chains share one sample of origin, sequenced in a study of shared clonotypes between healthy human individuals. Generated by immunoSEQ multiplex PCR, the TCRdb table keeps only in-frame clones and is missing some. The table shows fewer than 3 million clones, with roughly 92% occurring only once. Sequenced sample: naive CD4+ T cells from PBMCs. Stated subset: CD45RA+ positively selected. Every receptor here comes from a man aged 18 to 29 in good health. Some clones in this sample may be carry-over from other donors' samples.

The chain uses TRBV7-2 and TRBJ1-2, with TRBD1 matching 11 bases. This CDR3 has 15 amino acids. In germline, CDR1 is SGHTA, CDR2 FQGNSA. The V segment lost 4 bases and the J segment 6 bases; nucleotides outside the gene matches: 7. The CDR3: CASSSRGTGGNGYTF. The CDR3 nucleotides read TGTGCCAGCAGCTCGAGAGGGACAGGGGGAAATGGCTACACCTTC.

V is TRBV9 and J is TRBJ2-3; 11 nucleotides align to TRBD2. The germline CDR1 and CDR2 sequences are SGDLS and YYNGEE. V trimming: 2 bases; J trimming: 1 base; junction bases outside the gene matches: 12. The CDR3 has 19 amino acids. For the CDR3, the DNA is TGTGCCAGCAGCGTCCAACTAGCGGGAGAGAGGCTTGGCACAGATACGCAGTATTTT. It is translated as CASSVQLAGERLGTDTQYF.

The chain recombines TRBV10-1 with TRBJ2-7; D tentatively fits TRBD1 or TRBD2 (5 bases each). The CDR3 contains 13 residues. CDR1 and CDR2 from the germline V gene are WNHNN and SYGVQD (reference sequence). The germline V and J ends were trimmed by 4 bases and 3 bases, with 10 bases remaining between them. The CDR3 region is CASSAARGYEQYF. CDR3 sequence (DNA): TGCGCCAGCAGTGCGGCGAGGGGCTACGAGCAGTACTTC.

The chain links TRBV2 to TRBJ2-7; 7 bases match TRBD1. The germline CDR1 and CDR2 sequences are SNHLY and FYNNEI. The CDR3 runs 13 residues. V was pared by 6 bases and J by 5 bases, with 7 bases of the junction left unmatched. The CDR3 DNA reads as TGTGCCAGCAGGAAGGGGGCGGGCCACGAGCAGTACTTC. Translating it yields CASRKGAGHEQYF.

Worth noting for this clone: At one end the junction does not follow the germline gene, possibly because of a read error. The rearrangement joins TRBV7-6 to TRBJ2-5; 8 bases agree with TRBD2. Germline CDR1 reads SGHVS; CDR2 reads FNYEAQ. This CDR3 spans 16 amino acids. CDR3 protein: CASSLETSATQGTQYF. DNA of the CDR3: TGTGCCAGCAGCTTGGAGACTAGCGCTACCCAAGGGACCCAGTACTTC.

The chain joins TRBV5-4 to TRBJ2-7, with 8 bases aligning to TRBD1. This CDR3 region has 16 residues. Germline lookup yields CDR1 SGHNT and CDR2 YYREEE (reference sequence). The V segment lost 3 bases and the J segment 4 bases; nucleotides outside the gene matches: 12. The CDR3 spells CASSSDSLRGRYEQYF. DNA of the CDR3: TGTGCCAGCAGCTCAGATTCCCTCAGGGGGCGTTACGAGCAGTACTTC.

This chain connects TRBV10-3 to TRBJ2-7, with 8 nucleotides matching TRBD2. J gave up 3 bases and V 0 bases, and 7 bases lay outside the gene matches. Germline V gene data show CDR1 as ENHRY and CDR2 as SYGVKD. The CDR3 runs 16 residues. CDR3 in DNA: TGTGCCATCAGTGAGTCGCTTTTCGGGGGGGGCTACGAGCAGTACTTC. This encodes CAISESLFGGGYEQYF.